Included here is one TCR beta chain sequence, with context. Under the authors' procedure: Researchers report that nucleated cell counts were estimated from reference gene primer amplification. Clones were sequenced by immunoSEQ multiplex PCR, and TCRdb holds only the in-frame ones, with some missing. V, J and clone size are those of that table, while D and trimming were read from the DNA. The profile shows around 200,000 clones, 80% of them singletons. After removal of 3 bases from V and 4 bases from J, the junction contained 2 bases not matched to a gene. This CDR3 contains 14 residues. CDR1 is SGHTA, CDR2 FQGNSA, per germline. The data belong to a study of blood T cell repertoires in COVID-19. Study details: Acute and convalescent COVID-19 specimens originated in the United States, Italy and Spain. The analysed material was cDNA or gDNA that came from T cells, B-cell-depleted T cells, or PBMCs.

The V call is TRBV7-2, the J call TRBJ2-7; 11 nucleotides agree with TRBD2. This sequence was found in a human donor in a cohort sampled during active COVID-19. Sequenced input: peripheral blood. The CDR3, as DNA: TGTGCCAGCAGCTTGGGACTAGCGGATTACGAGCAGTACTTC. Translation gives CASSLGLADYEQYF.